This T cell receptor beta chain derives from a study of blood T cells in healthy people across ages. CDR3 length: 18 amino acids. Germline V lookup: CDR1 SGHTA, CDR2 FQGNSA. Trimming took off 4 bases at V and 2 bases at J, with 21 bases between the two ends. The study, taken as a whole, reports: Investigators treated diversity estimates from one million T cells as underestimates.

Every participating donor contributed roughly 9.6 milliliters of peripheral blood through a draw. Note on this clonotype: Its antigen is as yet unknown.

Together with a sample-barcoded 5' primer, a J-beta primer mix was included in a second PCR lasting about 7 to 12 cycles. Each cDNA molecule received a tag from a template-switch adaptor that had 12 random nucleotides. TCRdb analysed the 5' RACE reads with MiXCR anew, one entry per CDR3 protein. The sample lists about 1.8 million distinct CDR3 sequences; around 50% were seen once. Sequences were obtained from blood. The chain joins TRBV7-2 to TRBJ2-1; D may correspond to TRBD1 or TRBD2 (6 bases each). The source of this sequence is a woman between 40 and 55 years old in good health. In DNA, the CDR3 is TGTGCCAGCAGCTCCGTCAACGGTCTAGGGGGGCCCTACAATGAGCAGTTCTTC. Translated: CASSSVNGLGGPYNEQFF.